The 3 T cell receptor beta chains below come from one sample, sequenced in a study of blood T cell repertoires in COVID-19. Sequenced by immunoSEQ multiplex PCR; TCRdb stores in-frame clones only, minus some. The sample shows fewer than 700,000 clones, 70% to 90% of them seen only once. Sequences were obtained from peripheral blood. These receptors were taken from a woman between 45 and 65 years old with COVID-19, enrolled during active disease.

This clone was detected a few times. The gene calls are TRBV27 and TRBJ1-6; possible D gene TRBD1, 5 bases. Germline CDR1 reads MNHEY; CDR2 reads SMNVEV (reference sequence). The CDR3 covers 13 residues. Deletions cut 8 bases from V and 8 bases from J, with 13 bases between. CDR3 in amino acids: CASWGANDSPLHF. CDR3 DNA: TGTGCCAGCTGGGGCGCCAACGATTCACCCCTCCACTTT.

The genes are TRBV20-1 and TRBJ1-1; no reliable D call. CDR3 length: 15 residues. Germline CDR1 and CDR2: DFQATT and SNEGSKA (reference sequence). The ends were cut back, 3 bases at V and 3 bases at J, with 17 bases in the middle. Here the CDR3 DNA reads TGCAGTGCTAGTATAAACTGGGAGGTTCACACTGAAGCTTTCTTT. Protein sequence: CSASINWEVHTEAFF.

The chain couples TRBV6-5 to TRBJ2-5, with D perhaps TRBD1 (6 bases). CDR1 is MNHEY and CDR2 is SVGAGI in the germline V gene. This CDR3 contains 14 residues. V lost 4 bases to trimming and J lost 0 bases, with 9 bases between them. CDR3 nucleotides: TGTGCCAGCAGTTCTTGGACAGACCAAGAGACCCAGTACTTC. Its protein is CASSSWTDQETQYF.